This TCR beta chain was sequenced during a study of identical twins. CDR1 LGHDT and CDR2 YNNKEL come from the germline V gene (reference sequence). CDR3 size: 14 residues. V shed 2 bases and J 5 bases; nucleotides not matched to a gene: 3. TCRdb ran MiXCR on the 5' RACE reads and lists one entry per CDR3 protein. The profile shows roughly 220,000 distinct CDR3 sequences, about 6.7% of them singletons. The sample also formed part of further work on T cells expressing NK-cell markers.

The rearrangement links TRBV3-1 to TRBJ2-3, with TRBD2 matching over 8 bases. The clonotype originates from a woman between 18 and 30 years old in good health. Sequenced: CD8+ T cells sorted from blood. In DNA, the CDR3 is TGTGCCAGCAGCCAACTCCGGGGGGGAGATACGCAGTATTTT. Its translation: CASSQLRGGDTQYF.